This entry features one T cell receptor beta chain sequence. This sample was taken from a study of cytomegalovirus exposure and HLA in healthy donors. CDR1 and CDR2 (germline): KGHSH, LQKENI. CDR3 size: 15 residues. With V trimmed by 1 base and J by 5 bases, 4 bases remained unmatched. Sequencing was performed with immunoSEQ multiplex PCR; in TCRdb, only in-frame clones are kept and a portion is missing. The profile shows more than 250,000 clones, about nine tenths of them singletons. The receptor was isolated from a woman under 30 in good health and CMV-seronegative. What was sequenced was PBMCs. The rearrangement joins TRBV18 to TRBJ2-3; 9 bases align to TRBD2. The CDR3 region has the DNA TGTGCCAGCTCACCACTAGCGGGAGCACGAGATACGCAGTATTTT. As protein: CASSPLAGARDTQYF.